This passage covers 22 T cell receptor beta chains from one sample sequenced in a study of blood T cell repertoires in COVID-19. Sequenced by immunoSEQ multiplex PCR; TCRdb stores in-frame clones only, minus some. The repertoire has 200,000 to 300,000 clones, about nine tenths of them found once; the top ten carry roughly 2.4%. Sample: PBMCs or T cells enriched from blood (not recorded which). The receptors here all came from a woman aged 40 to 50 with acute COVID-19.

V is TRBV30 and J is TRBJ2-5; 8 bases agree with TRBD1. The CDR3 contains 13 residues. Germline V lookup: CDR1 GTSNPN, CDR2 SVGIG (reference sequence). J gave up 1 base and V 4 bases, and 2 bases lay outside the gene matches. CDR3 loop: CAWNRGVQETQYF. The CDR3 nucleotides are TGTGCCTGGAACAGGGGGGTCCAAGAGACCCAGTACTTC.

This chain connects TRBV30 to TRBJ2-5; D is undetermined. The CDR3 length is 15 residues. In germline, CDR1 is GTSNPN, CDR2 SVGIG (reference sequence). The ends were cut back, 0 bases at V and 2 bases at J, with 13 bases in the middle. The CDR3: CAWSVPAAIQETQYF. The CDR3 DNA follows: TGTGCCTGGAGTGTACCCGCGGCGATTCAAGAGACCCAGTACTTC. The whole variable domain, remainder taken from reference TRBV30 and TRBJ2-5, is SQTIHQWPATLVQPVGSPLSLECTVEGTSNPNLYWYRQAAGRGLQLLFYSVGIGQISSEVPQNLSASRPQDRQFILSSKKLLLSDSGFYLCAWSVPAAIQETQYFGPGTRLLVL.

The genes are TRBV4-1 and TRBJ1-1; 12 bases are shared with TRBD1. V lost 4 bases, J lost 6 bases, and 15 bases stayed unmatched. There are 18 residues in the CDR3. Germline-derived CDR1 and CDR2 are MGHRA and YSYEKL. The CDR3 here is CASSLTWGTGGSAAEAFF. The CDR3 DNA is TGCGCCAGCAGCCTAACTTGGGGGACAGGGGGCTCGGCCGCTGAAGCTTTCTTT.

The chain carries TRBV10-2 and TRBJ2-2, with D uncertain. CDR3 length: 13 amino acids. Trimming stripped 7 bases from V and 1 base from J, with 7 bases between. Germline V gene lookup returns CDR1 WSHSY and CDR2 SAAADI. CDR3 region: CASNGGNTGELFF. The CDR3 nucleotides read TGCGCCAGCAACGGCGGGAACACCGGGGAGCTGTTTTTT.

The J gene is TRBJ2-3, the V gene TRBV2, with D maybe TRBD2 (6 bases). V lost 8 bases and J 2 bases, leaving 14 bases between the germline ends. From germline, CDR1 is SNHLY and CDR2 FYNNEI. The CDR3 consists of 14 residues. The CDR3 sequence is CASLGRRTTDTQYF. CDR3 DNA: TGTGCCAGCTTGGGGAGGAGGACCACAGATACGCAGTATTTT. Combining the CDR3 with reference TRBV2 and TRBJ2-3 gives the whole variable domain EPEVTQTPSHQVTQMGQEVILRCVPISNHLYFYWYRQILGQKVEFLVSFYNNEISEKSEIFDDQFSVERPDGSNFTLKIRSTKLEDSAMYFCASLGRRTTDTQYFGPGTRLTVL.

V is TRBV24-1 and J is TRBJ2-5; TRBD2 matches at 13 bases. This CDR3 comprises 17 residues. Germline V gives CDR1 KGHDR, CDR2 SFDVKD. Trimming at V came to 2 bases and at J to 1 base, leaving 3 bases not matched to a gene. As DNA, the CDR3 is TGTGCCACCAGTGATTCGGGACTAGCGGGATTCCAAGAGACCCAGTACTTC. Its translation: CATSDSGLAGFQETQYF.

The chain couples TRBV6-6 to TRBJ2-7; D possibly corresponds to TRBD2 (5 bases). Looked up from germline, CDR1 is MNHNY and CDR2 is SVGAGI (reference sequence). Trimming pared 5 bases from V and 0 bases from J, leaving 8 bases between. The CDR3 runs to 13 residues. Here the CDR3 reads CASSPDSSYEQYV. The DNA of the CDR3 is TGTGCCAGCAGTCCGGACTCCTCCTACGAGCAGTACGTC.

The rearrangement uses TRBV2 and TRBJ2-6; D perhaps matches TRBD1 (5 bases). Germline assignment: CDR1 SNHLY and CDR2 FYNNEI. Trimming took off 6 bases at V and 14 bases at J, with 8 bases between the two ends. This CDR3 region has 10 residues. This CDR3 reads CASRDSFLTF. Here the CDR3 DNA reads TGTGCCAGCAGAGACAGCTTCCTGACTTTC. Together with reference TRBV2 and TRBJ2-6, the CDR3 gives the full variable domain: EPEVTQTPSHQVTQMGQEVILRCVPISNHLYFYWYRQILGQKVEFLVSFYNNEISEKSEIFDDQFSVERPDGSNFTLKIRSTKLEDSAMYFCASRDSFLTFGAGSRLTVL.

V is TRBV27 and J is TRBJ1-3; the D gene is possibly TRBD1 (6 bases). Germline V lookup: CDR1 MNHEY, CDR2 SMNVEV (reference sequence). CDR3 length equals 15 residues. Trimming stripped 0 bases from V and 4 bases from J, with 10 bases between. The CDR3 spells CASSLSLGTGNTIYF. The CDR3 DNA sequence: TGTGCCAGCAGTTTATCGTTGGGGACAGGAAACACCATATATTTT.

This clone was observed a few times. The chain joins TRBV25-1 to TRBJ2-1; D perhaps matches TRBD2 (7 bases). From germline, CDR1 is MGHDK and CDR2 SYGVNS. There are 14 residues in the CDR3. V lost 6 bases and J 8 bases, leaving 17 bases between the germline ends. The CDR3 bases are TGTGCCAGCAGCTATGGCGGGGGCCTCGATGAGCAGTTCTTC. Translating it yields CASSYGGGLDEQFF.

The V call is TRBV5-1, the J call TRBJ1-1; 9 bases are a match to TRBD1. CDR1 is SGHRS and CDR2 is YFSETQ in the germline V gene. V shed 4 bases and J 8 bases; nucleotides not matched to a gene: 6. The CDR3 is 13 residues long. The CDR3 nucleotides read TGCGCCAGCAGCCCTGGTGACAGGGGGGAAGCTTTCTTT. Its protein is CASSPGDRGEAFF.

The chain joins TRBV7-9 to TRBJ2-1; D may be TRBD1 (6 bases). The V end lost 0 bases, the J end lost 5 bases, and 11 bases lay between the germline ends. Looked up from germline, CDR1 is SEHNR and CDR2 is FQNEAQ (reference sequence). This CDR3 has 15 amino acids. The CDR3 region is CASSLAEDSDNEQFF. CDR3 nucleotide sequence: TGTGCCAGCAGCTTAGCGGAGGACAGCGACAATGAGCAGTTCTTC.

The CDR3 sequence is CASNLAGGPTDTQYF. The CDR3 DNA follows: TGTGCCAGTAATCTAGCGGGGGGGCCGACAGATACGCAGTATTTT. This chain uses TRBV19 with TRBJ2-3; 12 nucleotides match TRBD2. Germline CDR1 and CDR2: LNHDA and SQIVND (reference sequence). This CDR3 comprises 15 residues. Unmatched junction bases numbered 5, after V lost 7 bases and J lost 3 bases.

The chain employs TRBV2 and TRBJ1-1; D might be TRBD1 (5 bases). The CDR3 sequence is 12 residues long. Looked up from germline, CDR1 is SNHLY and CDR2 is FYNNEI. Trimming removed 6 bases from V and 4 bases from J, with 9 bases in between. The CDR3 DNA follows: TGTGCCAGCAGGGAGGGGCCCACTGAAGCTTTCTTT. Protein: CASREGPTEAFF. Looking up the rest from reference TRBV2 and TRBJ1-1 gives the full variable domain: EPEVTQTPSHQVTQMGQEVILRCVPISNHLYFYWYRQILGQKVEFLVSFYNNEISEKSEIFDDQFSVERPDGSNFTLKIRSTKLEDSAMYFCASREGPTEAFFGQGTRLTVV.

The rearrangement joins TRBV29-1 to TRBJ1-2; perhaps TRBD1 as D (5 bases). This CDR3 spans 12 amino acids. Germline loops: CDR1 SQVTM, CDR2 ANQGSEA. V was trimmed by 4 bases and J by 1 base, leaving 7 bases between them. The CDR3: CSVATDNYGYTF. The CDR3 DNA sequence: TGCAGCGTTGCGACAGATAACTATGGCTACACCTTC.

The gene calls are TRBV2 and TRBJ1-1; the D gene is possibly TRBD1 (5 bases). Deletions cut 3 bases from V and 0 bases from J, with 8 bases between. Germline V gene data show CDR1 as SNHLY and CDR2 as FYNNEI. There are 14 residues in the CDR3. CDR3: CASSETVLNTEAFF. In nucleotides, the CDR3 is TGTGCCAGCAGTGAGACAGTATTGAACACTGAAGCTTTCTTT.

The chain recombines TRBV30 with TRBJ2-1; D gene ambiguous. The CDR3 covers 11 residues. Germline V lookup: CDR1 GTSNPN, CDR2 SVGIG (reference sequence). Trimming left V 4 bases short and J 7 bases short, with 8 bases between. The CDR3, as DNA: TGTGCCTGGACCCCCAGGAATGAGCAGTTCTTC. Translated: CAWTPRNEQFF.

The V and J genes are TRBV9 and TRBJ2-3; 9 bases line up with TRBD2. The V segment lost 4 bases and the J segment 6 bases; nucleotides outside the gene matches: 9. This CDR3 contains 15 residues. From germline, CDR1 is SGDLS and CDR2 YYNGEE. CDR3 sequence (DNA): TGTGCCAGCAGCCCCCCGGGACTAGCTTTGGATACGCAGTATTTT. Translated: CASSPPGLALDTQYF. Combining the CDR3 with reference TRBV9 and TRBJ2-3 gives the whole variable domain DSGVTQTPKHLITATGQRVTLRCSPRSGDLSVYWYQQSLDQGLQFLIQYYNGEERAKGNILERFSAQQFPDLHSELNLSSLELGDSALYFCASSPPGLALDTQYFGPGTRLTVL.

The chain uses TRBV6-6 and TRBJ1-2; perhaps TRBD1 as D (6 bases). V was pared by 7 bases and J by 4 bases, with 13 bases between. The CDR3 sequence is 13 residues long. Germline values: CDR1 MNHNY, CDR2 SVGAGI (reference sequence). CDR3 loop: CASTGGSIYGYTF. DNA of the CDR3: TGTGCCAGCACGGGGGGCTCGATCTATGGCTACACCTTC.

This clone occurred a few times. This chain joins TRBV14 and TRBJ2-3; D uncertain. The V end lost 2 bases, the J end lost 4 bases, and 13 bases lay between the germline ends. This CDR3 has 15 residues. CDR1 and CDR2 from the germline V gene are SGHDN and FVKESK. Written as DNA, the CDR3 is TGTGCCAGCAGCCAAAGGCTAGTTGCGGCAGATACGCAGTATTTT. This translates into CASSQRLVAADTQYF.

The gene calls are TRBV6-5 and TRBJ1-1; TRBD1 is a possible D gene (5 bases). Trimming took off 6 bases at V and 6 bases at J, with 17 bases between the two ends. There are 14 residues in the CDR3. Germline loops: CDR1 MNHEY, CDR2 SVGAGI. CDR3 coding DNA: TGTGCCAGCAGGGATGGGGGGGTGAAGGCTGAAGCTTTCTTT. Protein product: CASRDGGVKAEAFF.

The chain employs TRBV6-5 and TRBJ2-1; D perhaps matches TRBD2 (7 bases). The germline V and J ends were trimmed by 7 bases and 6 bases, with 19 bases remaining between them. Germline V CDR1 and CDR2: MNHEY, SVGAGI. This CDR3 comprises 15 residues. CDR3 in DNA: TGTGCCAGCACCAGGGGCGGGAGCCCCTTCAATGAGCAGTTCTTC. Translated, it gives CASTRGGSPFNEQFF.